The rows below give T cell receptor beta chains drawn from one sample of a study of T-cell reconstitution after alpha-beta-depleted transplantation in children. TCRdb reprocessed the PCR reads with MiXCR, giving one entry per CDR3 protein. Of 200,000 or so distinct CDR3 sequences detected, approximately 7% appear once; the ten largest clones hold 5% to 6.5%. The sample consisted of PBMCs, taken before TCRalphabeta/CD19-depleted stem cell transplant. The receptors were gathered from a boy aged 2-9 years with acute lymphoblastic leukemia, due to receive a stem cell transplant. Each CDR3 is given with its conserved first and last residue. The order of the fields is V gene, D gene, clone size, J gene, CDR3 protein, CDR3 DNA. A D gene is named only where the DNA matches it firmly. The size field is filled for only some rows; it gives once, few, many or a size class.

TRBV5-5,-,few,TRBJ2-5,CASSPTGTQETQYF,TGTGCCAGCAGCCCTACAGGTACCCAAGAGACCCAGTACTTC
TRBV11-1,-,-,TRBJ2-1,CASSLARISSSSYNEQFF,TGTGCCAGCAGCTTAGCTCGCATTTCTAGTAGCTCCTACAATGAGCAGTTCTTC
TRBV7-2,TRBD2,many,TRBJ2-1,CASRWTSRSNEQFF,TGTGCCAGCAGATGGACTAGCAGGTCGAATGAGCAGTTCTTC
TRBV28,TRBD2,few,TRBJ2-5,CASSLAGGPQETQYF,TGTGCCAGCAGTTTAGCGGGGGGCCCCCAAGAGACCCAGTACTTC
TRBV20-1,-,many,TRBJ2-3,CSARGAGTPTDTQYF,TGCAGTGCTAGAGGAGCAGGGACCCCCACAGATACGCAGTATTTT
TRBV7-2,-,few,TRBJ2-5,CASSFDGSTETQYF,TGTGCCAGCAGCTTTGACGGGAGTACGGAGACCCAGTACTTC
TRBV20-1,-,many,TRBJ2-1,CSAYPSGQGKEQFF,TGCAGTGCTTACCCCTCGGGGCAGGGAAAGGAGCAGTTCTTC
TRBV6-2/TRBV6-3,-,many,TRBJ2-1,CASSVTGEQFF,TGTGCCAGCAGCGTAACGGGTGAGCAGTTCTTC
TRBV6-2/TRBV6-3,-,-,TRBJ2-6,CASRPERGSGANVLTF,TGTGCCAGCAGGCCAGAGAGGGGCTCTGGGGCCAACGTCCTGACTTTC
TRBV6-5,TRBD2,-,TRBJ2-3,CASSYAGGTSRTQYF,TGTGCCAGCAGTTACGCGGGGGGCACCTCGCGTACGCAGTATTTT
TRBV29-1,-,many,TRBJ1-2,CSVSEGPYGYTF,TGCAGCGTTAGTGAGGGCCCCTATGGCTACACCTTC
TRBV5-1,-,many,TRBJ2-2,CASSFGSMATGELFF,TGCGCCAGCAGCTTTGGCTCAATGGCCACCGGGGAGCTGTTTTTT
TRBV28,-,many,TRBJ2-1,CASSLTAGSYNEQFF,TGTGCCAGCAGTTTAACGGCGGGGTCCTACAATGAGCAGTTCTTC
TRBV15,-,many,TRBJ1-4,CATSRASQSNEKLFF,TGTGCCACCAGCAGAGCTAGCCAATCGAATGAAAAACTGTTTTTT
TRBV3-1,-,few,TRBJ1-4,CASSQGDEKLFF,TGTGCCAGCAGCCAAGGAGATGAAAAACTGTTTTTT
TRBV5-1,TRBD2,-,TRBJ2-2,CASSLQTGGMNTGELFF,TGCGCCAGCAGCTTGCAAACCGGGGGGATGAACACCGGGGAGCTGTTTTTT
TRBV18,-,many,TRBJ2-6,CASSQDTGAGANVLTF,TGTGCCAGCTCACAAGATACAGGAGCTGGGGCCAACGTCCTGACTTTC
TRBV27,-,-,TRBJ2-5,CASSRSQIGETQYF,TGTGCCAGCAGTCGATCCCAGATCGGGGAGACCCAGTACTTC
TRBV7-9,-,many,TRBJ2-5,CATVGSLETQYF,TGTGCCACCGTAGGTAGCTTAGAGACCCAGTACTTC
TRBV7-2,-,-,TRBJ1-1,CASSTDPLGAFF,TGTGCCAGCAGCACGGATCCTCTGGGAGCTTTCTTT
TRBV7-9,-,-,TRBJ2-1,CASSPSASGNEQFF,TGTGCCAGCAGCCCCTCTGCCAGCGGGAATGAGCAGTTCTTC
TRBV6-5,TRBD1,few,TRBJ2-5,CASSYGQGTQTQYF,TGTGCCAGCAGTTACGGACAGGGTACACAGACCCAGTACTTC
TRBV3-1,-,many,TRBJ2-7,CASSLGIKSEQYF,TGTGCCAGCAGCCTCGGTATAAAGTCCGAGCAGTACTTC
TRBV5-4,TRBD2,many,TRBJ2-5,CASSSGTSGSLETQYF,TGTGCCAGCAGCTCCGGGACTAGCGGGAGCTTAGAGACCCAGTACTTC
TRBV29-1,-,many,TRBJ1-1,CSLQDVTEAFF,TGCAGCCTCCAGGACGTGACTGAAGCTTTCTTT